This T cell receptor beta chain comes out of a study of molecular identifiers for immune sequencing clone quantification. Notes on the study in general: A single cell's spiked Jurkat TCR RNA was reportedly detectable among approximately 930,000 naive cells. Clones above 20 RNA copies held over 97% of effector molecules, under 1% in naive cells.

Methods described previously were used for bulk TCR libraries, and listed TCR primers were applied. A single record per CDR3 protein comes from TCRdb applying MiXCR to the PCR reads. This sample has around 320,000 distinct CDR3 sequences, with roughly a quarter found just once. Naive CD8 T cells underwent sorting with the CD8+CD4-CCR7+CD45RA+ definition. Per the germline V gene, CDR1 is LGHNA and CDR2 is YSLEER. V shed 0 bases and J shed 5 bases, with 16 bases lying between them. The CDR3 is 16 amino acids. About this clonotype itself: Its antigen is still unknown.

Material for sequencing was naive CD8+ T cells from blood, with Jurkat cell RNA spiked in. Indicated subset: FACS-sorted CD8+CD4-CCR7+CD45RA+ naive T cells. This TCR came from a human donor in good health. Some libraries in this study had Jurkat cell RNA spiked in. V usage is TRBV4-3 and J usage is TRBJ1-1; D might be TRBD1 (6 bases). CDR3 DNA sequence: TGCGCCAGCAGCCAAGAGGTTGGTACAGGGCGGACTGAAGCTTTCTTT. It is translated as CASSQEVGTGRTEAFF.